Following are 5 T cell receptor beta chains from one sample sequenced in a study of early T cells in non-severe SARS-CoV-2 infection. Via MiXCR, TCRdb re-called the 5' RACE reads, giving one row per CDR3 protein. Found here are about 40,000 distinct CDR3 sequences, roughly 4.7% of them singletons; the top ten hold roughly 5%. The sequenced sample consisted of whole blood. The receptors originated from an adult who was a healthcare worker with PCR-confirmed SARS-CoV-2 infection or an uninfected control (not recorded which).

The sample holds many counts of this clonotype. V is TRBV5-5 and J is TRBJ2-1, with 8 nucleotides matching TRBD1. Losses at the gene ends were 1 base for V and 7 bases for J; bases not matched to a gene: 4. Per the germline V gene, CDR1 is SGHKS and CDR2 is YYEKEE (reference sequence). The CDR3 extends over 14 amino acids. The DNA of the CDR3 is TGTGCCAGCAGCTTGCCGGGACAGGCGAATGAGCAGTTCTTC. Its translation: CASSLPGQANEQFF.

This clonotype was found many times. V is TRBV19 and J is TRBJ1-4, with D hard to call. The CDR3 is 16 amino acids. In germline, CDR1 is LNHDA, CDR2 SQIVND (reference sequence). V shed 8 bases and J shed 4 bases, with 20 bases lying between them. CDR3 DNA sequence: TGTGCCAGTTCTGAGTATGCGGTCGATATTAATGAAAAACTGTTTTTT. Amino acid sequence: CASSEYAVDINEKLFF.

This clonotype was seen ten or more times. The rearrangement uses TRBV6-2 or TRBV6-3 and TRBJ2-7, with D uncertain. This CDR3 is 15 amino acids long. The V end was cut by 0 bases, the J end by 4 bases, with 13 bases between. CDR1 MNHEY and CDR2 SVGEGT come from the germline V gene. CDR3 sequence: CASSYSLDGRYEQYF. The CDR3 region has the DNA TGTGCCAGCAGTTACTCGCTTGACGGGCGGTACGAGCAGTACTTC.

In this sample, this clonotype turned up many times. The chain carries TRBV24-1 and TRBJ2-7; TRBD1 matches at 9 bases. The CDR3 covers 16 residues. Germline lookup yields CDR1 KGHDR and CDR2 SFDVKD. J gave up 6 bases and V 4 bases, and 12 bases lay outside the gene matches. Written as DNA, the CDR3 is TGTGCCACCAGTGACCCTAGGGAACAGGGGGCGCGCGAGCAGTACTTC. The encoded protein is CATSDPREQGAREQYF.

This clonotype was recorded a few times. The CDR3 DNA sequence: TGCGCCAGCAGCCCGGTGGGCGGACAGCACCATTCACCCCTCCACTTT. This codes for CASSPVGGQHHSPLHF. The chain recombines TRBV5-1 with TRBJ1-6; the D gene is possibly TRBD1 (6 bases). Germline V gives CDR1 SGHRS, CDR2 YFSETQ. V lost 4 bases to trimming and J lost 8 bases, with 19 bases between them. This CDR3 has 16 amino acids.